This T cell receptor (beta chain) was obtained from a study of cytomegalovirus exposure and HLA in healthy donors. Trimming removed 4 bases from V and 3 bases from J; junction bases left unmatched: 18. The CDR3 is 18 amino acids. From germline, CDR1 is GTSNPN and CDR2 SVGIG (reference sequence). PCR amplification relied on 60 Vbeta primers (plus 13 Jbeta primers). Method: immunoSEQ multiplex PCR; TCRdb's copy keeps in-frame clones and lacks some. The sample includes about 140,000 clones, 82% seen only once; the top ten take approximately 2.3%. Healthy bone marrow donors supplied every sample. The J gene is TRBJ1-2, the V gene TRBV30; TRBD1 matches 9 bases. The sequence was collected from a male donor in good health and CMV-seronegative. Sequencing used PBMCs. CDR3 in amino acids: CAWTGPGTGFTSDYGYTF. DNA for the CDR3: TGTGCCTGGACGGGGCCGGGGACAGGGTTTACGTCGGACTATGGCTACACCTTC. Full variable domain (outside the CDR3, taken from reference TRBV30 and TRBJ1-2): SQTIHQWPATLVQPVGSPLSLECTVEGTSNPNLYWYRQAAGRGLQLLFYSVGIGQISSEVPQNLSASRPQDRQFILSSKKLLLSDSGFYLCAWTGPGTGFTSDYGYTFGSGTRLTVV.